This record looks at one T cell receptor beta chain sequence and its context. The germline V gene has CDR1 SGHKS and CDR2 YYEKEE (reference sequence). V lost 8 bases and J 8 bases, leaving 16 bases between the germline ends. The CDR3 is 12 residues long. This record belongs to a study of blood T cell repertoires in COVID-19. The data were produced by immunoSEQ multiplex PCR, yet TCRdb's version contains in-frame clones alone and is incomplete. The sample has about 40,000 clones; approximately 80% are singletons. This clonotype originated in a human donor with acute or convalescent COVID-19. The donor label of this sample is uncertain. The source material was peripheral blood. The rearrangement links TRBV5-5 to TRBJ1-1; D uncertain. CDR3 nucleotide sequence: TGTGCCAGGACGGAGGGCAGAGCGGAAGCTTTCTTT. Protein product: CARTEGRAEAFF.